This TCR beta chain came from a study of CD8 T cells in ankylosing spondylitis. This clonotype showed up many times. TCRdb analysed the 5' RACE reads with MiXCR anew, one entry per CDR3 protein. Among roughly 190,000 distinct CDR3 sequences listed, around 13% were seen once. The source material was blood, either unsorted or a sorted T cell fraction (not recorded which). The clonotype was recovered from a male donor with ankylosing spondylitis or in good health (not recorded which).

CDR3 protein: CASSFGGHYEQYF. DNA of the CDR3: TGTGCCAGCAGTTTCGGTGGGCACTACGAGCAGTACTTC. V gene TRBV12-3 or TRBV12-4 combines with J gene TRBJ2-7; D call uncertain. This CDR3 has 13 residues. V was trimmed by 3 bases and J by 3 bases, leaving 9 bases between them.